This record covers a single T cell receptor beta chain. These data are taken from a study of T cell changes during pregnancy in multiple sclerosis. V shed 1 base, J shed 4 bases, and the junction held 10 bases outside the gene matches. Germline assignment: CDR1 LGHNA and CDR2 YNFKEQ. CDR3 length: 18 residues. Produced via immunoSEQ multiplex PCR; TCRdb's table is partial and in-frame only. This sample carries around 40,000 clones, just over 90% of them seen once, and the ten largest clones take 0.7% to 1%. The rearrangement joins TRBV4-2 to TRBJ2-3; 11 bases map to TRBD2. The TCR originated in a female donor with multiple sclerosis, enrolled in a pregnancy study. Sequenced here: CD4+ T cells from peripheral blood mononuclear cells, sampled in the third trimester of pregnancy. The CDR3 here is CASSQVVSTSGSADTQYF. CDR3 coding DNA: TGTGCCAGCAGCCAAGTGGTTAGTACTAGCGGGAGCGCAGATACGCAGTATTTT.